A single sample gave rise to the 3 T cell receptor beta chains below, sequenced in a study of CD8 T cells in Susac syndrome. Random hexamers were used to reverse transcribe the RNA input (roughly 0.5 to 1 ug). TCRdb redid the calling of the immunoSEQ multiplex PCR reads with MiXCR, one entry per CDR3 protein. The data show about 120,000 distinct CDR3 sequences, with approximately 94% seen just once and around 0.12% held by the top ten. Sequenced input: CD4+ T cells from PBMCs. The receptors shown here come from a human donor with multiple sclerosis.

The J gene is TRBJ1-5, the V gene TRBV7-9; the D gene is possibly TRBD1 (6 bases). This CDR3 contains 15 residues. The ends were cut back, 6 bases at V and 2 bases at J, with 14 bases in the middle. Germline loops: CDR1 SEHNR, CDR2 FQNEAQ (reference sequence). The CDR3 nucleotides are TGTGCCAGCAGTAGAGGGGGGGGAGGCAATCAGCCCCAGCATTTT. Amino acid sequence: CASSRGGGGNQPQHF.

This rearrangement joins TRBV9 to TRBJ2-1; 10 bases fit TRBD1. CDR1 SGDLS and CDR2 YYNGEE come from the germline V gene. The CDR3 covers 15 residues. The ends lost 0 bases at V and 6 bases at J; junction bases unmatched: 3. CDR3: CASSVGDRGTNEQFF. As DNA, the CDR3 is TGTGCCAGCAGCGTAGGGGACAGGGGAACCAATGAGCAGTTCTTC.

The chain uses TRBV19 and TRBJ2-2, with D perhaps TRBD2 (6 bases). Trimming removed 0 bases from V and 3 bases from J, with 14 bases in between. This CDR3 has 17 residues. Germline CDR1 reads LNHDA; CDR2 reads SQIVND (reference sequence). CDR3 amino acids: CASSIDFSGSYTGELFF. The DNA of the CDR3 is TGTGCCAGTAGTATAGATTTCAGCGGGTCCTACACCGGGGAGCTGTTTTTT.